The text below deals with one TCR beta chain. Its antigen is unknown. Trimming removed 2 bases at V and 1 base at J, with 8 bases between. The CDR3 has 14 residues. The germline V gene has CDR1 LNHNV and CDR2 YYDKDF (reference sequence). The entry originates in a study of cytomegalovirus exposure and HLA in healthy donors. General observations from the study: In a later analysis, HLA-C alleles had the fewest associated TCRs, DRB1 alleles the most.

The PCR used 60 Vbeta and 13 Jbeta primers. Source study methods: The authors later counted roughly 87 million unique TCR beta chains, 9.5 million to 11 million of them shared. Using immunoSEQ multiplex PCR, the repertoire was profiled, and TCRdb retains in-frame clones only, with some absent. V and J calls and clone size follow that table, whereas D and trimming were derived from the DNA. The sample has more than 90,000 clones; more than 65% are singletons. Specimen: PBMCs. The TCR sequence derives from a woman aged 25 to 39 in good health and CMV-seronegative. The chain links TRBV15 to TRBJ1-1; D is unresolved. CDR3 residues: CATSRLQTNTEAFF. The CDR3 coding sequence is TGTGCCACCAGCAGATTACAGACGAACACTGAAGCTTTCTTT. Filled out from reference TRBV15 and TRBJ1-1, the complete variable domain reads DAMVIQNPRYQVTQFGKPVTLSCSQTLNHNVMYWYQQKSSQAPKLLFHYYDKDFNNEADTPDNFQSRRPNTSFCFLDIRSPGLGDTAMYLCATSRLQTNTEAFFGQGTRLTVV.